This T cell receptor (beta chain) was identified in a study of cytomegalovirus exposure and HLA in healthy donors. Study conclusions and caveats: It was around 160 TCR beta chains that were listed as cytomegalovirus-associated. An analysis that was carried out later associated approximately 15,000 TCR beta sequences with HLA alleles at 0.05 false discovery rate.

V shed 3 bases and J shed 7 bases, with 7 bases lying between them. Germline CDR1 reads MDHEN; CDR2 reads SYDVKM. CDR3 length: 12 residues. The PCR made use of 60 Vbeta and 13 Jbeta primers. The method was immunoSEQ multiplex PCR; TCRdb's version includes in-frame clones alone and lacks a portion of them. The sample shows about 150,000 clones, roughly 80% of them seen only once. Comments on this clone: The antigen is unknown.

The source of this sequence is a young man in good health and CMV-seropositive. This rearrangement joins TRBV28 to TRBJ1-3; no reliable D call. The sample consisted of PBMCs. The CDR3 nucleotides read TGTGCCAGCAGTTTGATCGGGAACACCATATATTTT. Protein: CASSLIGNTIYF.